This TCR beta chain was observed in a study of tumor and adjacent non-tumor tissue in lung cancer (dated by TCRdb to the late 2010s). Looking at the study overall: The cohort included roughly 11 adenocarcinoma, a couple of squamous cell carcinoma and 1 small cell lung cancer patients. The approximately 15 enrolled patients, of whom around ten were men and 5 were women, were aged roughly 31 to 80 years and were diagnosed with TNM stage I to III disease. A total of fewer than 150 million productive TCRbeta reads were generated by sequencing, corresponding to an average of about 4 million reads per sample. Bulk TCRbeta repertoires were compared between lung tumor tissue and matched distant non-tumor lung tissue obtained from over 13 lung cancer patients. TCRbeta CDR3 sequencing was performed on around 30 paired specimens, with one tumor sample and one normal lung sample collected per patient. Study-wide conclusions, independent of this receptor: Significantly higher TCR diversity (inverse Simpson) was observed in tumor tissue than in normal lung tissue (approximately 430 vs 150, P = 0.0075, Mann-Whitney U test). With only roughly 15 patients in the cohort, the authors noted that larger samples and more detailed clinical data are needed. The methods do not name the sequencing platform or mention unique molecular identifiers. Because peripheral blood was not sequenced, blood TCRbeta repertoires in the lung cancer patients of the study were not examined. The top 100 clones made up a significantly larger cumulative share of the repertoire in normal lung than in tumor tissue. TCR diversity was significantly higher in younger patients, and greater tumor TCR diversity was associated with shorter overall survival and shorter disease-free survival.

CDR1 MDHEN and CDR2 SYDVKM are derived from the germline V gene. V is reduced by 10 bases and J by 5 bases, leaving a spacing of 14 bases between them. Measured from the cysteine to the phenylalanine, the CDR3 is 12 residues long. Just the 36-base CDR3 DNA is kept, in frame starting at base 1. RNA was isolated from bulk, unsorted tissue, and RNA quality was assessed with a NanoDrop ND-1000 and an Agilent 2100. The donors were newly diagnosed lung cancer patients admitted for thoracic surgery in China from August to November 2014 who had not received prior chemotherapy. Patients who had received previous radiotherapy or chemotherapy, or who had another concurrent cancer, were excluded from the study. Surgical tissue pieces of roughly 1-2 cm3 were preserved in RNAlater solution and stored at -80 °C until use. This clonotype has a handful of counts. The clone's antigen remains unknown. A much bigger clone sits one base away, suggesting this may be a read error.

Library construction relied on multiplex PCR. Sequencing used an Illumina HiSeq 2500. TCRbeta libraries were constructed through three rounds of nested PCR with primers (Table S4) according to protocols adapted from ARM-PCR. Before sequencing, PCR products of 200-500 bp were excised from the gel and purified with the QIAquick gel extraction kit. The published analysis was carried out like this. Trimmomatic was used to clean the reads, FLASH merged the cleaned reads into complete CDR3 sequences, and MiTCR assigned the sequences to V(D)J germline segments. Clonal diversity was calculated as the inverse Simpson's index using VDJtools. In-frame sequences lacking a premature stop codon were counted as productive reads. TCRdb trimmed public reads at Q25 via fastp, called clones via MiXCR and kept in-frame beta chains. Every CDR3 protein is listed once, alongside the most common genes and DNA of its rows. Here the V and J calls rest on TCRdb's processing, not on the authors' analysis. This sample comprises more than 85,000 distinct CDR3 sequences, 75% to 90% of them detected only once. Together, the top ten hold approximately 22% of the sample.

The sequenced material came from lung tumor tissue. The rearranged segments are TRBV28 and TRBJ1-2, with a weak D call of TRBD1 (5 bases match). The TCR originated in a man in his 70s with non-small cell lung cancer. In nucleotides, the sequence is TGTGCCAACTATAGGTCAGGGTATGGCTACACCTTC. It translates to CANYRSGYGYTF.